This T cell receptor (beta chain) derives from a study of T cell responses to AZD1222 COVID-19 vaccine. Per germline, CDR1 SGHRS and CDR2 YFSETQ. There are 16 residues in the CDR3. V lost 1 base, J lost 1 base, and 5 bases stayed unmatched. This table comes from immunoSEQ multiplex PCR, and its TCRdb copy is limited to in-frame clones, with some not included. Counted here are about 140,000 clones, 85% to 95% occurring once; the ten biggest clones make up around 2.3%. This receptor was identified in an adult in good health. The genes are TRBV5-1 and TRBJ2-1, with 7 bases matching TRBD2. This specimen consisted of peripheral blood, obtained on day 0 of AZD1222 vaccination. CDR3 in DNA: TGCGCCAGCAGCTTGTTACCGGGAGGATCCTACAATGAGCAGTTCTTC. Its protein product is CASSLLPGGSYNEQFF. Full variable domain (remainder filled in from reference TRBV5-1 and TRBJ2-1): KAGVTQTPRYLIKTRGQQVTLSCSPISGHRSVSWYQQTPGQGLQFLFEYFSETQRNKGNFPGRFSGRQFSNSRSEMNVSTLELGDSALYLCASSLLPGGSYNEQFFGPGTRLTVL.